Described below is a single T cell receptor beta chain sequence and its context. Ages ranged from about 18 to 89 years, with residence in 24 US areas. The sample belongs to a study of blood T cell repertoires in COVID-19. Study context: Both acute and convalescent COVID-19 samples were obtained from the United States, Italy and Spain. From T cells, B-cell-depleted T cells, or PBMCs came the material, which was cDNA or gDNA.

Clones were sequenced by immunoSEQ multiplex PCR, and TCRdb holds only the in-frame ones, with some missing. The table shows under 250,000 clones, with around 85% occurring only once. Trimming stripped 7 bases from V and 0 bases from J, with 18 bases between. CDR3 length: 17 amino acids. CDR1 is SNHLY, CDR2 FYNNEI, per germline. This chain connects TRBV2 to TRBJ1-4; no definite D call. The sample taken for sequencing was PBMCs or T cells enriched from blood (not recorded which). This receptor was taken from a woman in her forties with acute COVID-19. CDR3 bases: TGTGCCAGCACCGACACCGCGACGTTCGCAACTAATGAAAAACTGTTTTTT. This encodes CASTDTATFATNEKLFF.